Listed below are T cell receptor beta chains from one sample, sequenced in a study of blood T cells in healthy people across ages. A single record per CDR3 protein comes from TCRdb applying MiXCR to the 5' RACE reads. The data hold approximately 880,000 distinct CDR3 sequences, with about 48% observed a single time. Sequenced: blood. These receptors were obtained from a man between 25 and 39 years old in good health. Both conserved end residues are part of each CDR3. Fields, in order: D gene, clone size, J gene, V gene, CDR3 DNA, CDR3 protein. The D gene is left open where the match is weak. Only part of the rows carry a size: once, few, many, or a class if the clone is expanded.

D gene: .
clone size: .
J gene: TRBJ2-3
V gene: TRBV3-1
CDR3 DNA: TGTGCCAGCAGCCAAGGTCCTAGCCCCACAGATACGCAGTATTTT
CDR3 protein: CASSQGPSPTDTQYF

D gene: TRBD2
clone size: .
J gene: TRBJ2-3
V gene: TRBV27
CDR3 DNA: TGTGCCAGCAGTGTAGGACTAGCGGGGTCCATAGATACGCAGTATTTT
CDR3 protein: CASSVGLAGSIDTQYF

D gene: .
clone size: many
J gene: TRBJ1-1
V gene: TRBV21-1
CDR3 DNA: TGTGCCAGCAGCACAGTCAAGTCTATGAACACTGAAGCTTTCTTT
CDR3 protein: CASSTVKSMNTEAFF

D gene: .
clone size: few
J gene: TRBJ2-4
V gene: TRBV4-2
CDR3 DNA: TGTGCCAGCAGCCAAGAACCGGCGGGGGCCTCCAAAAACATTCAGTACTTC
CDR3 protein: CASSQEPAGASKNIQYF

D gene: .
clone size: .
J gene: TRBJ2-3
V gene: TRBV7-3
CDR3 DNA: TGTGCCAGCAGCTTTTTCGGAGGTACCACAGATACGCAGTATTTT
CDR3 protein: CASSFFGGTTDTQYF

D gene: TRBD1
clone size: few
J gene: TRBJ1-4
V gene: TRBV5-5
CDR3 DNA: TGTGCCAGCCAGCCCGGGACAGGGATTGCTAATGAAAAACTGTTTTTT
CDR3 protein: CASQPGTGIANEKLFF

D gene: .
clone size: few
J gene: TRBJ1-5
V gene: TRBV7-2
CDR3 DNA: TGTGCCAGCAGCCCCCTGAGGCTTCAGCCCCAGCATTTT
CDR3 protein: CASSPLRLQPQHF

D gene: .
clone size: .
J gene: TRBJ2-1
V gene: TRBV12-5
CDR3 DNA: TGTGCTAGTGGTTTTTGGGCCGACCTCTCCTACAATGAGCAGTTCTTC
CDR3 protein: CASGFWADLSYNEQFF

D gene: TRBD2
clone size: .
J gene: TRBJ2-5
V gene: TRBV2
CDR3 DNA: TGTGCCAGCACTTTAGCGGGAGCGCAAGAGACCCAGTACTTC
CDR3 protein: CASTLAGAQETQYF

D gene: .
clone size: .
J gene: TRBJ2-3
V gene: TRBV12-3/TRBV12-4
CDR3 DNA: TGTGCCAGCACTCTCAGACACAGCACAGATACGCAGTATTTT
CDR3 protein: CASTLRHSTDTQYF

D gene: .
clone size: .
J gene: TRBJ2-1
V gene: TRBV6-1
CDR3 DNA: TGTGCCAGCAGTGAAGTGATCGGAACCTACAATGAGCAGTTCTTC
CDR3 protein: CASSEVIGTYNEQFF

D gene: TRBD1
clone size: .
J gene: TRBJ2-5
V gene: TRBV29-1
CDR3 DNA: TGCAGCGTTGAGGGACAGCTAAACCAAGAGACCCAGTACTTC
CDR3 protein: CSVEGQLNQETQYF

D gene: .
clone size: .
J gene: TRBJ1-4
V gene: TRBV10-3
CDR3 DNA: TGTGCCATCAGTGAGTCAACAGGGCAAGGAAAACTGTTTTTT
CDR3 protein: CAISESTGQGKLFF

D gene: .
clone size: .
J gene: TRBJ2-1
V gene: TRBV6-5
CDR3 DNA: TGTGCCAGCAGTTACTCGAAAACGGGGGAGCAGTTCTTC
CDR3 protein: CASSYSKTGEQFF

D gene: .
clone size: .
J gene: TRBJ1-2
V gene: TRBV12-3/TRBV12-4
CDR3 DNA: TGTGCCAGCAGTTTACCACAGGGTCGGGGAGGCTACACCTTC
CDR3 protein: CASSLPQGRGGYTF

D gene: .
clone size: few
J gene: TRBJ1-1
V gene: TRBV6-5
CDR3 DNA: TGTGCCAGCAGTTACACTTTGGGCACTGAAGCTTTCTTT
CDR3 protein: CASSYTLGTEAFF

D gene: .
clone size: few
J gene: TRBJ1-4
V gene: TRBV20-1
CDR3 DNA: TGCAGTGCTCATAGGGATAGAGCTAATGAAAAACTGTTTTTT
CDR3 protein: CSAHRDRANEKLFF

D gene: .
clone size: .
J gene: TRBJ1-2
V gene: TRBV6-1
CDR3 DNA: TGTGCCAGCAGTTTACACGACAGAGCTAACTATGGCTACACCTTC
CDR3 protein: CASSLHDRANYGYTF

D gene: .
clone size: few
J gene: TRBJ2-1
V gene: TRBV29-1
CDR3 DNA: TGCAGCGTTGTGTGGGGACAAGGGCAGTTCTTC
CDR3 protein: CSVVWGQGQFF

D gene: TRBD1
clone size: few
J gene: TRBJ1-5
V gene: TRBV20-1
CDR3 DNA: TGCAGTGCTAGGGCTACAGGGGACCCAGCCCAGCATTTT
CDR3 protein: CSARATGDPAQHF

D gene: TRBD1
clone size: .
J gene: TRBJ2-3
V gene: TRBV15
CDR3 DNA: TGTGCCACCAGCACAGACAGGGCCAGGGATACGCAGTATTTT
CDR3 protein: CATSTDRARDTQYF

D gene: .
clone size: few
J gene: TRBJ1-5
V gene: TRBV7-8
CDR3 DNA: TGTGCCAGCAGCTACGACCGGGGACAGCCCCAGCATTTT
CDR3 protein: CASSYDRGQPQHF

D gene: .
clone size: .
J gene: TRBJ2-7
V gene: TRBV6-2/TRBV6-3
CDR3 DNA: TGTGCCAGCAGCCCCTGGATCGACGAGCAGTACTTC
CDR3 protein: CASSPWIDEQYF

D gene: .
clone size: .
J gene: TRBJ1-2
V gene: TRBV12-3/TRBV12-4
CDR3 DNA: TGTGCCAGCAGTCCCAGGGGCCCCTATGGCTACACCTTC
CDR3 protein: CASSPRGPYGYTF

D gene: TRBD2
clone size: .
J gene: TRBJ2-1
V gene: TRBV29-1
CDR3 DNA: TGCAGCGTTGAAGGTAGACTAGCTCGTGAGCAGTTCTTC
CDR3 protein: CSVEGRLAREQFF

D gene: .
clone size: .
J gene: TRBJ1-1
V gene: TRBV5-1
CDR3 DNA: TGCGCCAGCAGCTTGGATTCTCCTTTGAACACTGAAGCTTTCTTT
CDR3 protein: CASSLDSPLNTEAFF

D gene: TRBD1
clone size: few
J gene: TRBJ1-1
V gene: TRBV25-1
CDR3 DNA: TGTGCCAGCGGGGGGGACAGGGGATGGAACACTGAAGCTTTCTTT
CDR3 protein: CASGGDRGWNTEAFF

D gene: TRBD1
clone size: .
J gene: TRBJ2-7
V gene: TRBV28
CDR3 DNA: TGTGCCAGCAGTCCGACGGACAGGGCCCCCTACGAGCAGTACTTC
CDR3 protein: CASSPTDRAPYEQYF

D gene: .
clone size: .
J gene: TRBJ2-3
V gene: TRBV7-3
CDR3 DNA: TGTGCCAGCATCTTGGGTGCAGATACGCAGTATTTT
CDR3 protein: CASILGADTQYF

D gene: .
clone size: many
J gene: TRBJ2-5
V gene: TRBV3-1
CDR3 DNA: TGTGCCAGCAGCTACGGGGGTGAAGAGACCCAGTACTTC
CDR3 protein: CASSYGGEETQYF

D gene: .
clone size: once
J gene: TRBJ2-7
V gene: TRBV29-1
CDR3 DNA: TGCAGCGTTGGGCTTAGACTCGGCTACGAGCAGTACTTC
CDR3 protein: CSVGLRLGYEQYF

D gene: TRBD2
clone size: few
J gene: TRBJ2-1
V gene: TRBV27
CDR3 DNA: TGTGCCAGCAGTCCTCGGGGACTAGCTAGCGATGAGCAGTTCTTC
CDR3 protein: CASSPRGLASDEQFF

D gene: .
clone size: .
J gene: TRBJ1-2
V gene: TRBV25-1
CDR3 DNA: TGTGCCAGCGGCGGCGGGCAGATTTATGGCTACACCTTC
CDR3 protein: CASGGGQIYGYTF

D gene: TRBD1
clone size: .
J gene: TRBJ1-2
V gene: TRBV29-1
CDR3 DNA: TGCAGCGTTGAAGAAGGGACAGGGGGGATTGAGGGTGGCTACACCTTC
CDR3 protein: CSVEEGTGGIEGGYTF

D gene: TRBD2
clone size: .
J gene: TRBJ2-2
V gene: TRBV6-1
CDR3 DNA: TGTGCCAGCAGTGAAGGGGGACTAGCTCCCGGGGAGCTGTTTTTT
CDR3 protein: CASSEGGLAPGELFF

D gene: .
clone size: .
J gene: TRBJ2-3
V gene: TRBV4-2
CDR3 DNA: TGTGCCAGCAGACCAGGTGGGGAGCAAGATACGCAGTATTTT
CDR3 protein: CASRPGGEQDTQYF

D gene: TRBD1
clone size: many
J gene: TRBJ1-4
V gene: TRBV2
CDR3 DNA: TGTGCCAGCGGAAGGACAGGGGTCAATGAAAAACTGTTTTTT
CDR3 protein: CASGRTGVNEKLFF

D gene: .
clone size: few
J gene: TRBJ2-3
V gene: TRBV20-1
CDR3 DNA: TGCAGTGCTAGAACCGGGACGACAAGGACAGATACGCAGTATTTT
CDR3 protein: CSARTGTTRTDTQYF

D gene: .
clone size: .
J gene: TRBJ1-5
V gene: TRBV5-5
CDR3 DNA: TGTGCCAGCAGCTTGTCAGGGACTCAGCCCCAGCATTTT
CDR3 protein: CASSLSGTQPQHF

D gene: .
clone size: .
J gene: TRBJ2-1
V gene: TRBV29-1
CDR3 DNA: TGCAGCGTTGGCGATTCAGGGTACAATGAGCAGTTCTTC
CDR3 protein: CSVGDSGYNEQFF

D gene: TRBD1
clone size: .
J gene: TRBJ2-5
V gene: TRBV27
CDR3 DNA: TGTGCCAGCAGCTCCGGGACAGGGGGGCAAGAGGCCCAGTACTTC
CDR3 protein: CASSSGTGGQEAQYF

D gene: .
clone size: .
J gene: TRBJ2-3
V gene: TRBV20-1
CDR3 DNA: TGCAGTGCTAGAGTTAAAGGACTCCCCACAGATACGCAGTATTTT
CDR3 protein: CSARVKGLPTDTQYF

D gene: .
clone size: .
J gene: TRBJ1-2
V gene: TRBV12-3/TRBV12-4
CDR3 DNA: TGTGCCAGCAGTTTAGACCGGGACACCGGGCCCTATGGCTACACCTTC
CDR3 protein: CASSLDRDTGPYGYTF

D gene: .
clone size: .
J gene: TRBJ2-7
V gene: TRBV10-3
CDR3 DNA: TGTGCCACCGCAGGGGGGTCCTACGAGCAGTACTTC
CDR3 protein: CATAGGSYEQYF

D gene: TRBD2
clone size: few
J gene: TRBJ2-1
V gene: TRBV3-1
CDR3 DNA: TGTGCCAGCAGCCCTTTAAGCGGGGGGGGTTACAATGAGCAGTTCTTC
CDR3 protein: CASSPLSGGGYNEQFF

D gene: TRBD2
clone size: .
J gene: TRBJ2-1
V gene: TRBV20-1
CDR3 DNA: TGCAGTGCTAGGACTAGCGGGGCTGACAATGAGCAGTTCTTC
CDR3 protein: CSARTSGADNEQFF

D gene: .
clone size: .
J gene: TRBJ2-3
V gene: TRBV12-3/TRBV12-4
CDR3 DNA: TGTGCCAGCAGTTTATCAGATGTGCAGTATTTT
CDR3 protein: CASSLSDVQYF

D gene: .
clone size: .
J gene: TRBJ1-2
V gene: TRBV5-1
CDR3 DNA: TGCGCCAGCAGCGTGGGACACCCATTCTATGGCTACACCTTC
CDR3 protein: CASSVGHPFYGYTF

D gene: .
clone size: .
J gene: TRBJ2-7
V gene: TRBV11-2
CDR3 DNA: TGTGCCAGCAGCTTAGCACAAAACTTCTACGAGCAGTACTTC
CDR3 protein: CASSLAQNFYEQYF

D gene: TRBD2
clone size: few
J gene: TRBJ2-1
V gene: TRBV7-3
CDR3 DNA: TGTGCCAGCAGCTCCCTAGCGGGGGGCGGGAATGAGCAGTTCTTC
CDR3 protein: CASSSLAGGGNEQFF

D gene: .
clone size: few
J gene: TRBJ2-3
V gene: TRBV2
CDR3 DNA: TGTGCCAGCAGTGAAAACAGACCTCTTACGCAGTATTTT
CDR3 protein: CASSENRPLTQYF

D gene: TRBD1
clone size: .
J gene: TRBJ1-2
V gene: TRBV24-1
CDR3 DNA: TGTGCCACCAGTGACCCCGGGACAGTCTATGGCTACACCTTC
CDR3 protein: CATSDPGTVYGYTF

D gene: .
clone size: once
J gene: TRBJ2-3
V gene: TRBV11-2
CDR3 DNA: TGTGCCAGCAGCCTCCGCGCGGCGGCCAAGAGCACAGATACGCAGTATTTT
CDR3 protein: CASSLRAAAKSTDTQYF